The T cell receptor (beta chain) described here comes from a study of early T cells in non-severe SARS-CoV-2 infection. The overall study: Unpaired chains resulted from sequencing bulk RNA of unsorted whole blood.

Germline V gives CDR1 MDHEN, CDR2 SYDVKM. This CDR3 is built from 12 residues. Germline trimming cut 10 bases from V and 4 bases from J; bases unmatched to any gene: 3. TCRdb ran MiXCR on the 5' RACE reads and lists one entry per CDR3 protein. The sample shows some 66,000 distinct CDR3 sequences, approximately 13% of them seen only once. Sequencing used whole blood. The sequence derives from an adult who was a healthcare worker with PCR-confirmed SARS-CoV-2 infection or an uninfected control (not recorded which). This chain joins TRBV28 and TRBJ1-4; 7 positions agree with TRBD1. The CDR3 region is CATGTVNEKLFF. The CDR3, as DNA: TGTGCCACTGGGACAGTTAATGAAAAACTGTTTTTT.